A single sample gave rise to the 18 T cell receptor beta chains below, sequenced in a study of shared clonotypes between healthy human individuals. Clones were read by immunoSEQ multiplex PCR, and TCRdb kept only the in-frame ones, dropping some. The sample carries about 580,000 clones, about 98% recorded once. Cells designated naive CD8 were CD45RO-negative and were positively selected for CCR7, with terminally differentiated effector memory CD45RA+ cells excluded. Sequencing was done on a sample of naive CD8+ T cells sorted from blood. These receptors all stem from a man aged 30-40 years in good health.

This chain uses TRBV10-3 with TRBJ2-5; the match to TRBD1 covers 9 bases. Germline V gene data show CDR1 as ENHRY and CDR2 as SYGVKD. CDR3 length: 13 residues. V trimming: 4 bases; J trimming: 5 bases; junction bases outside the gene matches: 2. CDR3 protein: CAISAGQGETQYF. The CDR3 coding sequence is TGTGCCATCAGTGCCGGACAGGGGGAGACCCAGTACTTC.

The chain links TRBV29-1 to TRBJ2-3; 14 bases line up with TRBD2. Unmatched junction bases numbered 8, after V lost 6 bases and J lost 0 bases. The CDR3 contains 17 residues. Germline V gives CDR1 SQVTM, CDR2 ANQGSEA. This CDR3 is CSVEGTSGRVSTDTQYF. The CDR3 DNA sequence: TGCAGCGTCGAGGGGACTAGCGGGAGAGTTAGCACAGATACGCAGTATTTT.

The V gene is TRBV11-2, the J gene TRBJ2-3; D uncertain. Germline CDR1 and CDR2: SGHAT and FQNNGV. V lost 1 base and J 1 base, leaving 12 bases between the germline ends. This CDR3 region has 16 residues. The DNA for the CDR3 is TGTGCCAGCAGCTTAGTAGTGGGGTTGGGCACAGATACGCAGTATTTT. Encoded protein: CASSLVVGLGTDTQYF.

This chain connects TRBV6-1 to TRBJ1-2; D not resolved. CDR1 MNHNS and CDR2 SASEGT come from the germline V gene. Between the trimmed V and J ends, which lost 6 bases and 4 bases, there was a span of 6 bases. The CDR3 extends over 11 amino acids. This CDR3 is CASRSAYGYTF. The CDR3 DNA follows: TGTGCCAGCAGATCGGCCTATGGCTACACCTTC.

The rearrangement links TRBV29-1 to TRBJ1-2, with TRBD1 matching over 8 bases. Germline assignment: CDR1 SQVTM and CDR2 ANQGSEA. This CDR3 is 14 amino acids long. V shed 4 bases, J shed 1 base, and the junction held 5 bases outside the gene matches. CDR3 protein: CSVAPTGDNYGYTF. DNA of the CDR3: TGCAGCGTTGCCCCGACAGGGGATAACTATGGCTACACCTTC.

This chain links TRBV11-2 with TRBJ2-2, with TRBD1 identical over 11 bases. The CDR3 sequence is 15 residues long. The germline gives CDR1 SGHAT, CDR2 FQNNGV. The junction had 5 bases not matched to a gene; V was cut back by 5 bases and J by 6 bases. CDR3: CASSKAGQGAGELFF. CDR3 DNA: TGTGCCAGCAGCAAGGCGGGACAGGGGGCCGGGGAGCTGTTTTTT.

This chain connects TRBV7-8 to TRBJ2-7; D might be TRBD1 or TRBD2, each matching 7 bases. Germline-derived CDR1 and CDR2 are SGHVS and FQNEAQ. V dropped 7 bases and J dropped 3 bases, with 16 bases sitting between them. This CDR3 is built from 14 residues. CDR3 in DNA: TGTGCCAGCACCCCAGGGGGGGGGTACTACGAGCAGTACTTC. Translation gives CASTPGGGYYEQYF.

The chain employs TRBV15 and TRBJ2-1, with TRBD2 matching 12 bases. The CDR3 sequence is 13 residues long. V dropped 8 bases and J dropped 9; count of bases not matched to a gene: 5. The germline V gene has CDR1 LNHNV and CDR2 YYDKDF (reference sequence). As DNA, the CDR3 is TGTGCCACCCTGACTAGCGGGAGAGGTGAGCAGTTCTTC. The encoded protein is CATLTSGRGEQFF.

V gene TRBV27 combines with J gene TRBJ2-3; TRBD2 matches 8 bases. Looked up from germline, CDR1 is MNHEY and CDR2 is SMNVEV (reference sequence). This CDR3 contains 15 residues. With V trimmed by 7 bases and J by 3 bases, 9 bases remained unmatched. The CDR3 here is CASTSSGFLTDTQYF. For the CDR3, the DNA is TGTGCCAGCACCTCTAGCGGGTTCTTGACAGATACGCAGTATTTT.

V is TRBV7-2 and J is TRBJ2-7, with TRBD1 matching 7 bases. There are 15 residues in the CDR3. Germline V gene data show CDR1 as SGHTA and CDR2 as FQGNSA. V trimming: 2 bases; J trimming: 2 bases; junction bases outside the gene matches: 6. The CDR3 bases are TGTGCCAGCAGCTTACCGGGACAGTTGGCCTACGAGCAGTACTTC. The encoded protein is CASSLPGQLAYEQYF.

The chain is built from TRBV13 and TRBJ2-7; 8 positions agree with TRBD2. The junction had 7 bases not matched to a gene; V was cut back by 5 bases and J by 4 bases. The CDR3 runs to 14 residues. Germline V gives CDR1 PRHDT, CDR2 FYEKMQ (reference sequence). The CDR3, as DNA: TGTGCCAGCAGCCTCAGCGGGAGTTGGTACGAGCAGTACTTC. Encoded protein: CASSLSGSWYEQYF.

The gene calls are TRBV14 and TRBJ2-2; no firm D call. Germline assignment: CDR1 SGHDN and CDR2 FVKESK. This CDR3 region has 11 residues. Trimming shortened V by 2 bases and J by 10 bases, and 5 bases separated the two germline ends. CDR3 coding DNA: TGTGCCAGCAGCCAATATGCGGAGCTGTTTTTT. Its protein product is CASSQYAELFF.

The CDR3 region has the DNA TGTGCCAGCAGACCCAGACAGGGGGCTAAAGGACAAGAGACCCAGTACTTC. Protein: CASRPRQGAKGQETQYF. This rearrangement joins TRBV27 to TRBJ2-5; 10 bases map to TRBD1. V lost 6 bases to trimming and J lost 2 bases; unmatched junction nucleotides: 12. Germline CDR1 reads MNHEY; CDR2 reads SMNVEV (reference sequence). This CDR3 has 17 amino acids.

This clone was seen once. This sequence joins TRBV27 and TRBJ1-1; D gene uncertain. This CDR3 has 13 amino acids. V lost 6 bases, J lost 5 bases, and 13 bases lay in between. Looked up from germline, CDR1 is MNHEY and CDR2 is SMNVEV (reference sequence). CDR3 in DNA: TGTGCCAGCAGGGCTACTTGGGGAACTGAAGCTTTCTTT. Residues: CASRATWGTEAFF.

The chain has TRBV6-1 and TRBJ2-7, with TRBD1 identical over 7 bases. Germline-derived CDR1 and CDR2 are MNHNS and SASEGT. Trimming at V came to 5 bases and at J to 2 bases, leaving 9 bases not matched to a gene. The CDR3 is 15 amino acids. The CDR3 here is CASSFTGELPYEQYF. CDR3 bases: TGTGCCAGCAGTTTTACAGGGGAACTCCCCTACGAGCAGTACTTC.

In regard to this clone: Other DNA sequences in the same sample also yield this CDR3. The V gene is TRBV5-6, the J gene TRBJ1-5; D call uncertain. CDR1 SGHDT and CDR2 YYEEEE come from the germline V gene. The CDR3 sequence is 12 residues long. Trimming cost V 0 bases and J 2 bases, with 0 bases left between them. CDR3 protein: CASSLGNQPQHF. The CDR3 bases are TGTGCCAGCAGCTTGGGCAATCAGCCCCAGCATTTT.

The J gene is TRBJ2-5, the V gene TRBV10-3; 8 nucleotides agree with TRBD2. The germline gives CDR1 ENHRY, CDR2 SYGVKD. V trimming: 3 bases; J trimming: 5 bases; junction bases outside the gene matches: 8. The CDR3 sequence is 15 residues long. The CDR3, as DNA: TGTGCCATCAGTGACCCCGGACTAGCCGGGGAGACCCAGTACTTC. As protein: CAISDPGLAGETQYF.

The chain uses TRBV28 and TRBJ2-3; possibly TRBD1 for D (5 bases). The CDR3 runs 15 residues. Deletions cut 6 bases from V and 4 bases from J, with 17 bases between. Germline lookup yields CDR1 MDHEN and CDR2 SYDVKM. DNA for the CDR3: TGTGCCAGCAGGAAACGGACACAACTTTCAGATACGCAGTATTTT. Protein sequence: CASRKRTQLSDTQYF.